The text below deals with one T cell receptor beta chain. The CDR3 totals 15 residues. V dropped 3 bases and J dropped 5; count of bases not matched to a gene: 6. From germline, CDR1 is LGHNA and CDR2 YSLEER. This record belongs to a study of T cells after yellow fever vaccination. Generation of TCR cDNA used 5'RACE template switching (which added a universal primer site and UMIs). TCRdb redid the calling of the 5' RACE reads with MiXCR, one entry per CDR3 protein. The repertoire has roughly 260,000 distinct CDR3 sequences, 10% to 15% of them found once; the top ten carry about 0.51%. Here the sequenced sample was CD4+ T cells sorted from PBMCs, taken 45 days after the yellow fever booster vaccination. The rearrangement uses TRBV4-3 and TRBJ1-2; 10 nucleotides align to TRBD1. The clonotype originates from a man in his thirties or forties who received the YFV17D yellow fever vaccine. CDR3: CASSHRTGGMYGYTF. CDR3 sequence (DNA): TGCGCCAGCAGCCACCGGACAGGGGGGATGTATGGCTACACCTTC.